This T cell receptor (beta chain) came from a study of Graves' ophthalmopathy and Graves' hyperthyroidism (dated by TCRdb to between 2017 and 2018). Regarding the study in general: Peripheral blood was collected at initial diagnosis, before any treatment. In about six hyperthyroidism patients, the T-cell repertoires found in thyroid tissue were compared with those found in blood. TCR beta repertoire signatures were used to distinguish Graves' ophthalmopathy from Graves' hyperthyroidism and to predict progression to ophthalmopathy. An independent validation cohort comprised some 19 hyperthyroidism patients and over 15 patients who later progressed from hyperthyroidism to ophthalmopathy. Following sampling, methimazole starting at 30 mg daily was administered to hyperthyroidism patients, and high-dose intravenous methylprednisolone was administered to ophthalmopathy patients. For training and testing, the roughly 97 patients in the discovery cohort were randomly divided in a 7:3 ratio. In total, some 130 blood samples were TCR-sequenced: 40 to 45 ophthalmopathy, roughly 80 hyperthyroidism and about 17 hyperthyroidism-to-ophthalmopathy patients. A discovery set of 100 patients (roughly 41 ophthalmopathy, 55 to 60 stable hyperthyroidism) was enrolled to explore V-J signatures distinguishing ophthalmopathy from hyperthyroidism. Results and caveats for the whole study, not just this receptor: In cross-validation, the 13-signature model distinguished ophthalmopathy from stable hyperthyroidism with approximately 88% sensitivity and approximately 81% specificity, and in the test set the corresponding values were about 80% and 75%. Most expanded thyroid clonotypes with frequency above 0.001 were also detected in blood, suggesting blood repertoires may reflect the thyroid immune response. In validation, the model predicted ophthalmopathy progression with about 70% sensitivity and less than 80% specificity; around twelve predicted patients were CT-confirmed with GO in a median of 6.5 months. Sample size was not statistically predetermined, and group allocation was not concealed from the investigators.

The sample holds many counts of this clonotype. The antigen this receptor binds is unknown. Base qualities are not recorded, but no much larger clone differs from it by a single base. For repertoire sequencing, the TCR beta CDR3 regions were amplified from RNA transcripts. HTBI primers and the Qiagen OneStep RT-PCR kit were used in a first-round RT-PCR, which was followed by a second-round multiplex PCR, size selection and purification. The libraries underwent paired-end sequencing with 100 bp reads on an Illumina HiSeq2000. Per the original workflow: SOAPnuke was used for read processing, and reads with adapters, uncalled bases, a mean Phred below 15, or no exact constant-primer or identifier match were discarded. High-quality paired reads were merged with COPE v1.2.5. Each unique nucleotide sequence was treated as a clonotype, and MiTCR v1.1 was used to align the clonotypes to the IMGT TRB V, D and J references. Analysis was restricted to V-J combinations with a frequency above 0.0001, which covered approximately 99% of repertoires. A TCR clonal expansion and chaos score per V-J combination was defined as the ratio of F50 clonal expansion to chaos observed in the TCRdist matrix. Welch's t-statistics and random forest were used to reduce the features to about 14 V-J combinations, which were then used as input to a naive Bayes classifier. The Morisita-Horn index was used to measure how similar the thyroid and blood repertoires were. The raw public reads went through TCRdb reprocessing: fastp at Q25, MiXCR clone calling, in-frame beta chains kept. Identical CDR3 proteins give one entry, which carries the most common genes and DNA. None of the V and J calls come from the authors' own analysis; TCRdb made them. The sample data list 150,000 to 200,000 distinct CDR3 sequences, and 35% to 45% of these were observed just once. The top ten hold nearly 9% of the sample.

Ophthalmopathy patients were characterized by moderately to severely active disease, a Clinical Activity Score of at least 3, a NOSPECS grade of at least 4, and a disease duration under 3 months. Patients with other autoimmune diseases, uncontrolled infections, pregnancy or lactation were excluded from the study. Diagnosis was based on clinical symptoms, serum thyroxine, TRAb, thyroid ultrasound and orbital computed tomography. Ficoll-Paque density gradient centrifugation was used to isolate PBMCs from 10 ml of fresh peripheral blood. Total RNA was extracted with Trizol reagent and quality-checked on an Agilent 2100 Bioanalyzer. Inclusive of the bounding cysteine and phenylalanine, the CDR3 is 13 residues long. Only the CDR3 DNA is retained, 39 bases long and in frame from the first base. In the germline V gene, CDR1 corresponds to KGHSH and CDR2 to LQKENI. Trimming at the junction amounts to 9 bases on V and 5 bases on J, and the germline ends lie 14 bases apart.

The chain is made from TRBV18 and TRBJ1-5; TRBD1 is a possible D gene, resting on 6 matching bases. The receptor was isolated from a man aged 30 to 45 with Graves' ophthalmopathy. Donor details come from another sample of the same person, matched by shared clones. Specimen: peripheral blood. The nucleotide sequence is given as TGTGCCAGTACACAGGGAGGGGATCAGCCCCAGCATTTT. This is translated as CASTQGGDQPQHF.